This paragraph covers one TCR beta chain sequence. A few counts support this clonotype. Its recognized antigen is unknown. Within one base of it there is no much larger clone, and no base qualities were kept. This specimen comes from a study of T cells in Graves' hyperthyroidism and ophthalmopathy (dated by TCRdb to between 2018 and 2020). Turning to the overall study: Peripheral blood was sampled at the time of initial diagnosis, prior to any treatment. A discovery cohort of roughly 96 patients, about 40 with Graves' ophthalmopathy and under 60 with stable Graves' hyperthyroidism, was used to find distinguishing TCR V-J signatures. Whether ophthalmopathy could be predicted prospectively was tested in an independent validation cohort made up of approximately 19 hyperthyroidism patients plus 17 patients who later progressed to ophthalmopathy. For training and testing, the 100 or so patients in the discovery cohort were randomly divided in a 7:3 ratio. In several Graves' hyperthyroidism patients, the study also compared T-cell repertoires from thyroid tissue with T-cell repertoires from blood. After sampling, hyperthyroidism patients received methimazole starting at 30 mg daily, and ophthalmopathy patients received high-dose intravenous methylprednisolone. According to the paper, TCR Vbeta CDR3 sequencing was carried out on over 130 peripheral blood samples, which came from fewer than 50 ophthalmopathy, fewer than 80 hyperthyroidism and 17 progressor patients. The study at large found these results: No statistical method was used to fix the sample size in advance, and group allocation was not hidden from the investigators. In cross-validation, a model built on a 13 V-J signature told ophthalmopathy apart from stable hyperthyroidism with 85% to 90% sensitivity and around 83% specificity, and in testing the same model reached 80%/75%. In validation, progression to ophthalmopathy was predicted by the model with nearly 71% sensitivity and 72% to 85% specificity, a median of about 6.8 months before onset. Most expanded thyroid clonotypes (frequency above 0.001) were also detected in blood, a finding suggesting that blood repertoires may reflect thyroid immune responses.

V was cut back by 1 base and J by 10 bases, leaving a gap of 8 bases between them. The germline V gene (reference sequence) sets CDR1 to SEHNR and CDR2 to FQNEAQ. Counted from cysteine to phenylalanine, this CDR3 has 12 amino acids. Here the CDR3 DNA is all that survives: 36 bases in frame from base 1. Ophthalmopathy patients had moderately to severely active disease, Clinical Activity Score of at least 3, NOSPECS grade of at least 4, and duration under 3 months. Any patient with an uncontrolled infection, another autoimmune disease, pregnancy or lactation was excluded. Diagnoses were based on clinical symptoms, serum thyroxine and TRAb, thyroid ultrasound and orbital computed tomography. Ficoll-Paque density gradient centrifugation was used to isolate PBMCs from around 10 ml of fresh peripheral blood. Total RNA was extracted using Trizol reagent, and RNA quality was assessed on an Agilent 2100 Bioanalyzer.

The TCR beta CDR3 regions were amplified from the RNA transcripts. The first round of RT-PCR for the TCR CDR3 was performed with the HTBI primer set and the Qiagen OneStep RT-PCR kit. Libraries were constructed in a second round of multiplex PCR, after which size selection and purification were performed. Libraries were sequenced paired-end with 100 bp reads on an Illumina HiSeq2000. Processing in the source paper ran as follows. SOAPnuke was used to process the raw data, with reads discarded if the reads contained adapters or uncalled bases, had a mean Phred below 15, or lacked an exact constant-primer or identifier match. High-quality paired reads were merged with COPE v1.2.5, and unique nucleotide sequences were defined as clonotypes. Clonotypes were aligned to IMGT TRBV, TRBD and TRBJ reference segments using MiTCR v1.1. Analysis was restricted to V-J combinations with a frequency above 0.0001, which covered approximately 99% of repertoires. The TCS score was defined as F50 (clonal expansion) divided by E x V (chaos), with BLOSUM62-based TCRdist calculated between CDR3 peptides within each V-J. Welch's t-statistics and random forest reduced fewer than 600 V-J features to about 12, which were used in a naive Bayes classifier (R e1071). TCRdb handled the public reads itself, with Q25 trimming in fastp and clone calling in MiXCR, and kept productive beta chains. Rows are combined by CDR3 protein, so each entry shows the most common genes and DNA. TCRdb assigned the V and J calls; the authors' analysis was not used. This sample holds a few hundred thousand distinct CDR3 sequences; about 19% were observed only once. The ten largest make up about 40% of the sample.

Sample: blood. This sequence uses TRBV7-9 and TRBJ2-1, and possibly TRBD2, on 5 matching bases. The clonotype originates from a man between 50 and 59 years old with Graves' ophthalmopathy. The nucleotide sequence is TGTGCCAGCAGCTTAGTACTAGTGGAGCAGTTCTTC. Its coded protein is CASSLVLVEQFF.